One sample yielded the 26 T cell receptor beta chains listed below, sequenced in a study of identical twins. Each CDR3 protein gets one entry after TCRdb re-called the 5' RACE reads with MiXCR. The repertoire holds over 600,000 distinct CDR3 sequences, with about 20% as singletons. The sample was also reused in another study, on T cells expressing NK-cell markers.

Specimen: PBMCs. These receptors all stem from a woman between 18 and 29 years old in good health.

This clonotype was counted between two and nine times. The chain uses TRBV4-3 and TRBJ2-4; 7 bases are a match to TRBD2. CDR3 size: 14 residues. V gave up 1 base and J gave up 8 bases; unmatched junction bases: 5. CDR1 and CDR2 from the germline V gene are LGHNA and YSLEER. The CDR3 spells CASSQGEGGYIQYF. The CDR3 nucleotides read TGCGCCAGCAGCCAAGGGGAGGGTGGTTACATTCAGTACTTC.

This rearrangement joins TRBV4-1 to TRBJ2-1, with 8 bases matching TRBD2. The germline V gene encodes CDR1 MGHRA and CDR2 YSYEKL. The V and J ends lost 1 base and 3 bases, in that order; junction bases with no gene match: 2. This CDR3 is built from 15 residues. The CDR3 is CASSQVGGDYNEQFF. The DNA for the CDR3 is TGCGCCAGCAGCCAAGTCGGGGGGGACTACAATGAGCAGTTCTTC.

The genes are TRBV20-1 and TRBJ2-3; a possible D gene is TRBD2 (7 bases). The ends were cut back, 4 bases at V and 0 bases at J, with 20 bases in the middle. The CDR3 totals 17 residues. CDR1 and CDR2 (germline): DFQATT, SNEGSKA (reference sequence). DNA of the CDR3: TGCAGTGCTAAAAGGGGGGGCGGGGGCTATAGCACAGATACGCAGTATTTT. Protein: CSAKRGGGGYSTDTQYF.

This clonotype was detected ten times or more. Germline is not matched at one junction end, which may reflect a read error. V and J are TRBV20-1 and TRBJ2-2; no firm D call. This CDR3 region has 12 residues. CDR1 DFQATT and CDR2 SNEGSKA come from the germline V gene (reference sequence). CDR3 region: CSTLANTGELFF. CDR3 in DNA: TGCAGTACTCTTGCGAATACCGGGGAGCTGTTTTTT.

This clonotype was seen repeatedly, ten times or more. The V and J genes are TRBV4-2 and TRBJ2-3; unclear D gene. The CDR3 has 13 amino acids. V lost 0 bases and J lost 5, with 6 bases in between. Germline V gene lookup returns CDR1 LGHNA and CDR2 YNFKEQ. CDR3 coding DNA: TGTGCCAGCAGCCAAGAAGGCGTAGATACGCAGTATTTT. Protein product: CASSQEGVDTQYF.

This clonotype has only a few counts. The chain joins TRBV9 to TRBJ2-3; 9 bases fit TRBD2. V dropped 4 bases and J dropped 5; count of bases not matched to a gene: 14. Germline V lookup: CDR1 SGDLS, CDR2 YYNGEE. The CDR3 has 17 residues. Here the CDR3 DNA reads TGTGCCAGCAGCTCCCCGATCCGCGGGGGGGCCGGAGATACGCAGTATTTT. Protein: CASSSPIRGGAGDTQYF.

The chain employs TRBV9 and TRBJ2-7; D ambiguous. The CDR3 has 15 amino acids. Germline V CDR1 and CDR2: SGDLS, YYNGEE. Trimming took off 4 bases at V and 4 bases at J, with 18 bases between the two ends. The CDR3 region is CASSTTPQTSYEQYF. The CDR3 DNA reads TGTGCCAGCAGCACGACTCCCCAAACATCTTACGAGCAGTACTTC.

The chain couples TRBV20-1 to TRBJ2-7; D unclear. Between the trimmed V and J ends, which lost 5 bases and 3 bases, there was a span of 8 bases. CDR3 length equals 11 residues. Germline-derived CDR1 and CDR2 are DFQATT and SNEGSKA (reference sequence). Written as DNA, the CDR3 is TGCAGTGCTCCTGTAAACTACGAGCAGTACTTC. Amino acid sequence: CSAPVNYEQYF.

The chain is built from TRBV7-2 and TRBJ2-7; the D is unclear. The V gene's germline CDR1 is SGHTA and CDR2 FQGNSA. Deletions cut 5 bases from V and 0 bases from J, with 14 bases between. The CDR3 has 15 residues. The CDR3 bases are TGTGCCAGCAGCCCCCCAGCGCGTAACTCCTACGAGCAGTACTTC. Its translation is CASSPPARNSYEQYF.

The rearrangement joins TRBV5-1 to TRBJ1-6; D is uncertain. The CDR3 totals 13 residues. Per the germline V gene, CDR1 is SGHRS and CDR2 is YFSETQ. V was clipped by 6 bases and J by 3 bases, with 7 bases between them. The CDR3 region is CASTLGYNSPLHF. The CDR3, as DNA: TGCGCCAGCACTCTAGGCTATAATTCACCCCTCCACTTT.

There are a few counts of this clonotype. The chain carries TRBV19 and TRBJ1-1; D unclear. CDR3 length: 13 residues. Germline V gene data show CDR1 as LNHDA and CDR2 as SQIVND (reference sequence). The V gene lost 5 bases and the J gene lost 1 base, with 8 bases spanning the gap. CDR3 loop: CASSARQNTEAFF. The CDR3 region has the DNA TGTGCCAGTAGTGCCCGACAGAACACTGAAGCTTTCTTT.

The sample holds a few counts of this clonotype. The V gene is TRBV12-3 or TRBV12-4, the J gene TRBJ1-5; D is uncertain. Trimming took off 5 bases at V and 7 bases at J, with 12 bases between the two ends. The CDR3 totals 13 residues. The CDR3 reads CASSPNGDQPQHF. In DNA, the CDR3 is TGTGCCAGCAGTCCCAACGGCGACCAGCCCCAGCATTTT.

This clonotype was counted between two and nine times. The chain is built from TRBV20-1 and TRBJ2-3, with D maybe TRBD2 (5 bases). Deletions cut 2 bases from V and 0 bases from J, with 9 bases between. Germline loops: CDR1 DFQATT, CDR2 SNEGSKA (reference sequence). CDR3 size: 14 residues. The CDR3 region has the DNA TGCAGTGCTAGAAGGAGCGGTAGCACAGATACGCAGTATTTT. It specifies CSARRSGSTDTQYF.

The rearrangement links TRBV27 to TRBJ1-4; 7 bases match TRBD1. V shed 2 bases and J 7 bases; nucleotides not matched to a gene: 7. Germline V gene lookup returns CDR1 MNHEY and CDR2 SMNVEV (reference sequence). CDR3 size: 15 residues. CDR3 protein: CASSLTGEGGEKLFF. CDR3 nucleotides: TGTGCCAGCAGTTTAACAGGGGAAGGGGGTGAAAAACTGTTTTTT.

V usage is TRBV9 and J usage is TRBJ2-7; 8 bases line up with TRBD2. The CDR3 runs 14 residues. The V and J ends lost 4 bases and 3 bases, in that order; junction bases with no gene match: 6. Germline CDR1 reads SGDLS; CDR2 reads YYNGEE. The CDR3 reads CASSPWRGDYEQYF. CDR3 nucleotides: TGTGCCAGCAGCCCCTGGCGGGGGGACTACGAGCAGTACTTC.

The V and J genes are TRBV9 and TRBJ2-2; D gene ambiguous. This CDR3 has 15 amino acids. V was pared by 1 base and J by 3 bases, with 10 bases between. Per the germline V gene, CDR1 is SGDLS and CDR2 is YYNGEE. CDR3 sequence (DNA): TGTGCCAGCAGCGTATATGCAGATTACACCGGGGAGCTGTTTTTT. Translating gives CASSVYADYTGELFF.

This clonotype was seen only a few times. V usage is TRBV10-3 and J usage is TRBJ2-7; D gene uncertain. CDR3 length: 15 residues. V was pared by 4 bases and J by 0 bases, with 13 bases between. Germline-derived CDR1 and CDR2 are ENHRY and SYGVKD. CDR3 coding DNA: TGTGCCATCAGTGCCCCCCCCGGCGGCTCCTACGAGCAGTACTTC. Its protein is CAISAPPGGSYEQYF.

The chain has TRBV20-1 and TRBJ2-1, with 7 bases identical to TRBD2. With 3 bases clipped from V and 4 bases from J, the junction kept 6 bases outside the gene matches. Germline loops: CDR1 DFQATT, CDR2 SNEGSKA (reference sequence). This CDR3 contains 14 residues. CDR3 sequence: CSARRGSRYNEQFF. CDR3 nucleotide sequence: TGCAGTGCTAGGCGCGGGAGCCGGTACAATGAGCAGTTCTTC.

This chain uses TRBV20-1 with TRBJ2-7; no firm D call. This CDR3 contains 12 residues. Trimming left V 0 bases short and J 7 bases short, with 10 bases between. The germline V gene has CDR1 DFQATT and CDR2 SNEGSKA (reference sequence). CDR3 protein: CSAREPNGEQYF. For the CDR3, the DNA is TGCAGTGCTAGAGAACCTAATGGGGAGCAGTACTTC.

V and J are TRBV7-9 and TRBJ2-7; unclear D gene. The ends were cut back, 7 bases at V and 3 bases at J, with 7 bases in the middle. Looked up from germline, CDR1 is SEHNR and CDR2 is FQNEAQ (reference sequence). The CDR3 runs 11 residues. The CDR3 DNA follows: TGTGCCAGCAAGGGCAACTACGAGCAGTACTTC. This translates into CASKGNYEQYF.

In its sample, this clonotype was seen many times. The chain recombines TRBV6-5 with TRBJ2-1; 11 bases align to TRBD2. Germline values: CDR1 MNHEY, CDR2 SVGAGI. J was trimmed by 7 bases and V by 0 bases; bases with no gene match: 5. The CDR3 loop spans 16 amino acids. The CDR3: CASSYSRASGRNEQFF. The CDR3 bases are TGTGCCAGCAGTTACTCGAGAGCTAGCGGGAGGAATGAGCAGTTCTTC.

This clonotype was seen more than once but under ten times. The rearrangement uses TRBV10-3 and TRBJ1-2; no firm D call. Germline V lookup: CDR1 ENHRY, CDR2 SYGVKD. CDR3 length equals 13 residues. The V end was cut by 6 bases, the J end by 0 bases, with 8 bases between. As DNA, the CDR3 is TGTGCCATCAGGACACAGACTAACTATGGCTACACCTTC. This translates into CAIRTQTNYGYTF.

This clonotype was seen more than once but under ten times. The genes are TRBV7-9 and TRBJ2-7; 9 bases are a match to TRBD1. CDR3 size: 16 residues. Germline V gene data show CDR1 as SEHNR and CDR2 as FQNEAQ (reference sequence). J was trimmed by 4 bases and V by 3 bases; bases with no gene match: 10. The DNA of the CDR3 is TGTGCCAGCAGCTTTGACCCCGGGACAGGGACTTACGAGCAGTACTTC. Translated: CASSFDPGTGTYEQYF.

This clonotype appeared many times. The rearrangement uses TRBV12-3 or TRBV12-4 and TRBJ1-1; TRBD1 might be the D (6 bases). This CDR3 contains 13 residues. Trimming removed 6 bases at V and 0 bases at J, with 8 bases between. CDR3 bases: TGTGCCAGCAGACAGGGTATGAACACTGAAGCTTTCTTT. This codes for CASRQGMNTEAFF.

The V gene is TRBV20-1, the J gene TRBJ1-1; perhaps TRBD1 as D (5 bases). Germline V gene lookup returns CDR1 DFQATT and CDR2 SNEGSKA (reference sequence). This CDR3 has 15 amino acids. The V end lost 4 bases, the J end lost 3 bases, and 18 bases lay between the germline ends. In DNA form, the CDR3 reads TGCAGTGCTACCGGGGACCTTCGCGGCGACACTGAAGCTTTCTTT. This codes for CSATGDLRGDTEAFF.

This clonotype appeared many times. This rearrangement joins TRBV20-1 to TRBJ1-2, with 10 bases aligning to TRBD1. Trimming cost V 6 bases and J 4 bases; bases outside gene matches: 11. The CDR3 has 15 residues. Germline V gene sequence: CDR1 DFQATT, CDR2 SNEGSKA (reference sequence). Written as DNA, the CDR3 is TGCAGTGCAAGAAAGGGCGGGACAGGGGCCTATGGCTACACCTTC. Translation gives CSARKGGTGAYGYTF.